The next 5 T cell receptor beta chains were all read from a single sample in a study of patients and donors after allogeneic stem cell transplantation (dated by TCRdb to the early 2020s). Library creation used RT-PCR. TCRdb records NextSeq 550 as the sequencer. TCRdb took the public reads, trimmed them with fastp at Q25, ran MiXCR for clone calling and kept in-frame beta chains. Rows with a matching CDR3 protein are joined into one entry that keeps the most common DNA and genes. This sample comprises 390,000 or so distinct CDR3 sequences, roughly 17% of them detected only once. The ten largest clones take up just over 7% of the sample. The sequencing input was blood, either unsorted or a sorted T cell fraction (not recorded which). These receptors all come from a human donor who was either an allogeneic HSCT recipient or a stem cell or donor lymphocyte infusion donor (not recorded which). It is not recorded whose cells these are; they may come from a transplant donor.

This clonotype has a handful of counts. This rearrangement joins TRBV20-1 to TRBJ2-1; 9 bases agree with TRBD2. V trimming: 5 bases; J trimming: 4 bases; junction bases outside the gene matches: 12. This CDR3 has 16 amino acids. CDR1 and CDR2 from the germline V gene are DFQATT and SNEGSKA (reference sequence). The CDR3 nucleotides read TGCAGTGCTTCCCAAGGTGGTAGCGGGGGATACAATGAGCAGTTCTTC. It specifies CSASQGGSGGYNEQFF.

The chain combines TRBV2 with TRBJ2-1; D assignment may be TRBD1 or TRBD2 (5 bases each). The germline V gene has CDR1 SNHLY and CDR2 FYNNEI. The CDR3 runs to 18 residues. Trimming cost V 4 bases and J 5 bases, with 24 bases left between them. The CDR3 DNA reads as TGTGCCAGCAGTGCCACATACCTAGGGACCTTTGCGCACAATGAGCAGTTCTTC. Translating it yields CASSATYLGTFAHNEQFF. The full variable domain, rest sourced from reference TRBV2 and TRBJ2-1, is EPEVTQTPSHQVTQMGQEVILRCVPISNHLYFYWYRQILGQKVEFLVSFYNNEISEKSEIFDDQFSVERPDGSNFTLKIRSTKLEDSAMYFCASSATYLGTFAHNEQFFGPGTRLTVL.

This clonotype was found a few times. V and J are TRBV12-3 or TRBV12-4 and TRBJ1-5; possible D gene TRBD1, 6 bases. With 5 bases removed from V and 6 bases from J, the gap between germline ends came to 14 bases. The CDR3 consists of 14 residues. The CDR3 coding sequence is TGTGCCAGCAGTCTCCGGGAGGGGGTTCAGCCCCAGCATTTT. Translating gives CASSLREGVQPQHF.

This clonotype has only a few counts. This sequence joins TRBV5-1 and TRBJ2-7; no reliable D call. V was cut by 0 bases and J by 2 bases, with 9 bases left in between. This CDR3 region has 14 residues. Looked up from germline, CDR1 is SGHRS and CDR2 is YFSETQ. CDR3 DNA: TGCGCCAGCAGCTTGGGACGGAGAACCTACGAGCAGTACTTC. It translates to CASSLGRRTYEQYF.

This clonotype turned up a few times. V and J are TRBV6-5 and TRBJ1-2; a possible D gene is TRBD1 (5 bases). The CDR3 sequence is 15 residues long. Trimming shortened V by 1 base and J by 4 bases, and 13 bases separated the two germline ends. Germline values: CDR1 MNHEY, CDR2 SVGAGI. CDR3 nucleotide sequence: TGTGCCAGCAGTTACTACACGACAGACGGCTATGGCTACACCTTC. Translation: CASSYYTTDGYGYTF.